Shown below are 19 T cell receptor beta chains from a single sample sequenced in a study. TCRdb recomputed calls from the RT-PCR reads with MiXCR, one row per CDR3 protein. The table lists almost 700,000 distinct CDR3 sequences, about 14% of them singletons. Sequences were obtained from memory CD4+ T cells from blood. Receptor source: a female donor in good health, serving as a healthy control.

This clonotype turned up a few times. This rearrangement joins TRBV3-1 to TRBJ1-1; D might be TRBD1 (5 bases). The germline CDR1 and CDR2 sequences are LGHDT and YNNKEL (reference sequence). The ends were cut back, 4 bases at V and 5 bases at J, with 11 bases in the middle. CDR3 size: 13 residues. For the CDR3, the DNA is TGTGCCAGCAGCCTTCCACAGGTAACTGAAGCTTTCTTT. It specifies CASSLPQVTEAFF.

The chain employs TRBV7-9 and TRBJ2-1; TRBD2 matches 7 bases. The germline CDR1 and CDR2 sequences are SEHNR and FQNEAQ (reference sequence). CDR3 length: 14 residues. V gave up 6 bases and J gave up 5 bases; unmatched junction bases: 7. The CDR3 loop reads CASSFSGHDNEQFF. The CDR3 nucleotides are TGTGCCAGCAGTTTTAGCGGGCATGACAATGAGCAGTTCTTC.

This clonotype was picked up a small number of times. The V call is TRBV9, the J call TRBJ2-1; D call uncertain. The CDR3 runs to 20 residues. V shed 2 bases and J shed 0 bases, with 24 bases lying between them. CDR1 SGDLS and CDR2 YYNGEE come from the germline V gene. CDR3 DNA sequence: TGTGCCAGCAGCGTTCAAGTTTTGAGGCAGCTACAAAGCTCCTACAATGAGCAGTTCTTC. The encoded protein is CASSVQVLRQLQSSYNEQFF.

The genes are TRBV5-1 and TRBJ2-5, with 7 bases fitting TRBD1. J was trimmed by 1 base and V by 0 bases; bases with no gene match: 3. CDR3 length: 15 amino acids. Germline CDR1 is SGHRS and CDR2 is YFSETQ. CDR3 sequence reads: CASSLDRTGQETQYF. The CDR3 bases are TGCGCCAGCAGCTTGGATCGGACAGGCCAAGAGACCCAGTACTTC.

This sequence joins TRBV7-9 and TRBJ1-2; the D gene is possibly TRBD1 (6 bases). This CDR3 comprises 14 residues. V was shortened by 5 bases and J by 4 bases, with 14 bases between the two germline ends. Per germline, CDR1 SEHNR and CDR2 FQNEAQ (reference sequence). Here the CDR3 DNA reads TGTGCCAGCAGCCCGAGGGGGGGAGCCTATGGCTACACCTTC. Protein: CASSPRGGAYGYTF.

This clonotype was observed a handful of times. The chain links TRBV7-2 to TRBJ2-7; D perhaps matches TRBD2 (6 bases). Germline values: CDR1 SGHTA, CDR2 FQGNSA. This CDR3 spans 14 amino acids. Trimming took 7 bases from V and 1 from J, leaving 14 bases between them. CDR3 amino acids: CASIGRDGSYEQYF. For the CDR3, the DNA is TGTGCCAGCATCGGGCGGGACGGGTCCTACGAGCAGTACTTC.

The chain is built from TRBV20-1 and TRBJ1-6; D unresolved. V was shortened by 2 bases and J by 10 bases, with 12 bases between the two germline ends. The length of the CDR3 is 13 residues. Germline-derived CDR1 and CDR2 are DFQATT and SNEGSKA (reference sequence). The CDR3 region is CSARRSGESPLHF. The CDR3 region has the DNA TGCAGTGCTAGACGGAGCGGAGAGTCACCCCTCCACTTT.

V is TRBV3-1 and J is TRBJ1-2, with 8 bases fitting TRBD1. V trimming: 0 bases; J trimming: 3 bases; junction bases outside the gene matches: 6. There are 16 residues in the CDR3. The germline gives CDR1 LGHDT, CDR2 YNNKEL (reference sequence). The CDR3 region is CASSQDDRGAYYGYTF. The CDR3, as DNA: TGTGCCAGCAGCCAAGATGACAGGGGCGCATACTATGGCTACACCTTC.

This clonotype was counted many times. The rearrangement links TRBV7-2 to TRBJ2-3; 8 nucleotides align to TRBD2. The CDR3 runs to 16 residues. Germline V gene data show CDR1 as SGHTA and CDR2 as FQGNSA. Unmatched junction bases numbered 15, after V lost 3 bases and J lost 10 bases. This CDR3 is CASSLRSGGAFPSQYF. The CDR3 DNA sequence: TGTGCCAGCAGCTTGAGGTCGGGGGGGGCCTTCCCATCGCAGTATTTT. Full variable domain (rest looked up from reference TRBV7-2 and TRBJ2-3): GAGVSQSPSNKVTEKGKDVELRCDPISGHTALYWYRQSLGQGLEFLIYFQGNSAPDKSGLPSDRFSAERTGGSVSTLTIQRTQQEDSAVYLCASSLRSGGAFPSQYFGPGTRLTVL.

This clonotype showed up many times. The chain employs TRBV20-1 and TRBJ2-1; D is undetermined. The CDR3 has 13 amino acids. V gave up 5 bases and J gave up 12 bases, with 20 bases separating them. Germline V gene data show CDR1 as DFQATT and CDR2 as SNEGSKA (reference sequence). In DNA, the CDR3 is TGCAGTGCTTACCTCGACCCAGCGAAGTCGCAGTTCTTC. Its protein product is CSAYLDPAKSQFF.

This clonotype was recorded at least ten times. The V gene is TRBV30, the J gene TRBJ2-3; D not resolved. The CDR3 spans 15 residues. With 5 bases removed from V and 6 bases from J, the gap between germline ends came to 21 bases. Germline V gives CDR1 GTSNPN, CDR2 SVGIG (reference sequence). CDR3 loop: CAWASGGGVGDTQYF. The CDR3 nucleotides read TGTGCCTGGGCCAGTGGTGGCGGCGTGGGCGATACGCAGTATTTT.

This clonotype was recorded at least ten times. The chain recombines TRBV20-1 with TRBJ2-3; 11 bases line up with TRBD2. Germline CDR1 is DFQATT and CDR2 is SNEGSKA (reference sequence). The CDR3 covers 18 residues. The trim removed 6 bases at V and 6 bases at J, leaving 20 bases unmatched. DNA of the CDR3: TGCAGTGCAGATGGGGTAGCGGGAGGGCCGATGGGTAGTGATACGCAGTATTTT. Translation gives CSADGVAGGPMGSDTQYF.

The V call is TRBV5-8, the J call TRBJ1-1; D is undetermined. Trimming pared 6 bases from V and 1 base from J, leaving 10 bases between. In germline, CDR1 is SGHTS, CDR2 YDEGEE. The CDR3 is 13 residues long. This CDR3 reads CASTKFKNTEAFF. Here the CDR3 DNA reads TGTGCCAGCACCAAATTTAAGAACACTGAAGCTTTCTTT.

The table lists this clonotype with a few counts. The chain has TRBV18 and TRBJ2-7; a weak D match, TRBD2 (6 bases). Germline values: CDR1 KGHSH, CDR2 LQKENI. V was trimmed by 8 bases and J by 0 bases, leaving 14 bases between them. The CDR3 is made up of 14 amino acids. This chain's CDR3 is CASGASADSYEQYF. CDR3 coding DNA: TGTGCCAGCGGGGCTAGCGCCGACTCCTACGAGCAGTACTTC.

This clonotype occurred many times. The chain couples TRBV12-3 or TRBV12-4 to TRBJ2-1; D may be TRBD1 (5 bases). The V and J ends lost 2 bases and 6 bases respectively, with 14 bases between them. This CDR3 has 15 residues. The CDR3 region is CASSLRARGGNEQFF. In DNA, the CDR3 is TGTGCCAGCAGTTTAAGGGCTAGGGGTGGCAATGAGCAGTTCTTC.

The V and J genes are TRBV20-1 and TRBJ2-3; D is perhaps TRBD2 (7 bases). The CDR3 runs to 14 residues. Between the trimmed V and J ends, which lost 5 bases and 3 bases, there was a span of 15 bases. Germline V gene data show CDR1 as DFQATT and CDR2 as SNEGSKA (reference sequence). This CDR3 reads CSAGKGEGTDTQYF. CDR3 nucleotide sequence: TGCAGTGCTGGGAAGGGGGAGGGAACAGATACGCAGTATTTT.

Concerning this clonotype itself: A much larger clonotype is one base distant, so this may be a read error. The chain combines TRBV9 with TRBJ1-5; D not certain. This CDR3 contains 15 residues. Germline V gene sequence: CDR1 SGDLS, CDR2 YYNGEE. The V gene lost 5 bases and the J gene lost 0 bases, with 12 bases spanning the gap. DNA for the CDR3: TGTGCCAGCAGTAAGGACCTAACTAGCAATCAGCCCCAGCATTTT. It specifies CASSKDLTSNQPQHF. Full variable domain (outside the CDR3, taken from reference TRBV9 and TRBJ1-5): DSGVTQTPKHLITATGQRVTLRCSPRSGDLSVYWYQQSLDQGLQFLIQYYNGEERAKGNILERFSAQQFPDLHSELNLSSLELGDSALYFCASSKDLTSNQPQHFGDGTRLSIL.

The chain links TRBV6-2 or TRBV6-3 to TRBJ1-1; tentative D call: TRBD1 (6 bases). V was shortened by 7 bases and J by 6 bases, with 21 bases between the two germline ends. This CDR3 is 15 amino acids long. Germline values: CDR1 MNHEY, CDR2 SVGEGT. The CDR3 sequence: CASTDGGQRGAEAFF. DNA of the CDR3: TGTGCCAGCACCGACGGGGGCCAAAGGGGCGCTGAAGCTTTCTTT.

This clonotype was recorded once. This clone may be a read error of a much larger clone one base away. This rearrangement joins TRBV18 to TRBJ2-2, with D hard to call. V was clipped by 0 bases and J by 4 bases, with 3 bases between them. CDR3 length: 13 amino acids. Germline-derived CDR1 and CDR2 are KGHSH and LQKENI. The CDR3 spells CASSPPFTGELFF. The CDR3 DNA reads TGTGCCAGCTCACCACCATTCACCGGGGAGCTGTTTTTT. The entire variable domain, with the rest obtained from reference TRBV18 and TRBJ2-2, is as follows: NAGVMQNPRHLVRRRGQEARLRCSPMKGHSHVYWYRQLPEEGLKFMVYLQKENIIDESGMPKERFSAEFPKEGPSILRIQQVVRGDSAAYFCASSPPFTGELFFGEGSRLTVL.